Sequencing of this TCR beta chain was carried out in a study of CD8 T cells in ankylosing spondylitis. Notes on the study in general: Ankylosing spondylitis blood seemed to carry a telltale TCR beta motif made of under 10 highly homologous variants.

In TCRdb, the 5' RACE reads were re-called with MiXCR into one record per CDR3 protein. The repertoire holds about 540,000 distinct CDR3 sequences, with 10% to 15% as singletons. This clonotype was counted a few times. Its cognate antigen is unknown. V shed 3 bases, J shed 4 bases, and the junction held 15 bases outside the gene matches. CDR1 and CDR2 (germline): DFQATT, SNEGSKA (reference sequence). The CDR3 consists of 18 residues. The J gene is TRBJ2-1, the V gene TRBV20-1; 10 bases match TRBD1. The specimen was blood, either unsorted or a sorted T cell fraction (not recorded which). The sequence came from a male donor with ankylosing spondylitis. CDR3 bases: TGCAGTGCTAGCACCTCCGGGACAGGGGAGGGGTCTTACAATGAGCAGTTCTTC. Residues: CSASTSGTGEGSYNEQFF.